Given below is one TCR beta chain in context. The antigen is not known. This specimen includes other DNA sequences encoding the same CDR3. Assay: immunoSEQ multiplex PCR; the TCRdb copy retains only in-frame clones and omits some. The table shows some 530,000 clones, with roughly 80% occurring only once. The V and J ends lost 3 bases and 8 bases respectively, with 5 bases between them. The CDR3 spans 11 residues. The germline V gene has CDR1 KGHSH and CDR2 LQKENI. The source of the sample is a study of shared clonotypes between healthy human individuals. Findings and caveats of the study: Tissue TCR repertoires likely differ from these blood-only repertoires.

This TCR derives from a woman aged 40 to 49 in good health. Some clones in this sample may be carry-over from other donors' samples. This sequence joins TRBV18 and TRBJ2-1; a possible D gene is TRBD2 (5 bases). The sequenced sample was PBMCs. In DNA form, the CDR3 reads TGTGCCAGCTCACCGGGAGATGAGCAGTTCTTC. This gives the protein CASSPGDEQFF.